Presented here are 31 T cell receptor beta chains from one specimen sequenced in a study of blood T cells in healthy people across ages. Sample-barcoded 5' priming and a J-beta primer mix drove a second PCR of roughly 6 to 12 cycles. TCRdb processed the 5' RACE reads anew with MiXCR; each CDR3 protein has one entry. This table has 700,000 to 950,000 distinct CDR3 sequences, 55% to 75% appearing once. The sample comprised blood. The receptors were gathered from a man aged 25 to 45 in good health.

For the CDR3, the DNA is TGCAGCGTTGAAGATCAGGGGTATGGCTACACCTTC. Protein: CSVEDQGYGYTF. This chain joins TRBV29-1 and TRBJ1-2; D is possibly TRBD1 (6 bases). Germline loops: CDR1 SQVTM, CDR2 ANQGSEA. V was clipped by 0 bases and J by 5 bases, with 7 bases between them. CDR3 size: 12 residues.

This rearrangement joins TRBV11-2 to TRBJ2-7; D perhaps matches TRBD2 (6 bases). V was pared by 1 base and J by 4 bases, with 11 bases between. This CDR3 contains 14 residues. The germline V gene encodes CDR1 SGHAT and CDR2 FQNNGV. The CDR3 coding sequence is TGTGCCAGCAGCTTAGTCGGGGGAGAGTACGAGCAGTACTTC. Residues: CASSLVGGEYEQYF.

The genes are TRBV6-5 and TRBJ2-7; the D gene is possibly TRBD2 (5 bases). With 4 bases removed from V and 7 bases from J, the gap between germline ends came to 20 bases. The CDR3 loop spans 15 amino acids. Germline V gives CDR1 MNHEY, CDR2 SVGAGI. DNA of the CDR3: TGTGCCAGCAGTTCCCCGAGGACTGCAGTACATGAGCAGTACTTC. Translation: CASSSPRTAVHEQYF.

The chain couples TRBV18 to TRBJ1-6; D unresolved. The CDR3 spans 16 residues. V lost 6 bases and J 8 bases, leaving 20 bases between the germline ends. Germline assignment: CDR1 KGHSH and CDR2 LQKENI. CDR3: CASSPQVQQLDSPLHF. The CDR3 nucleotides read TGTGCCAGCTCTCCCCAGGTCCAGCAGCTCGATTCACCCCTCCACTTT. The full variable domain, with the rest looked up from reference TRBV18 and TRBJ1-6, is NAGVMQNPRHLVRRRGQEARLRCSPMKGHSHVYWYRQLPEEGLKFMVYLQKENIIDESGMPKERFSAEFPKEGPSILRIQQVVRGDSAAYFCASSPQVQQLDSPLHFGNGTRLTVT.

This chain links TRBV20-1 with TRBJ2-6; 7 nucleotides match TRBD1. V was clipped by 2 bases and J by 2 bases; unmatched bases: 3. Germline assignment: CDR1 DFQATT and CDR2 SNEGSKA (reference sequence). This CDR3 spans 15 amino acids. CDR3 DNA: TGCAGTGCTAGACCTCAGGGGGCTGGGGCCAACGTCCTGACTTTC. It yields the protein CSARPQGAGANVLTF.

About this clonotype itself: The missing conserved phenylalanine or tryptophan at the end of this CDR3 makes a read error likely. The V call is TRBV6-5, the J call TRBJ2-1; D might be TRBD2 (6 bases). The CDR3 consists of 20 residues. The ends were cut back, 0 bases at V and 5 bases at J, with 26 bases in the middle. CDR1 MNHEY and CDR2 SVGAGI come from the germline V gene. The CDR3 protein is CASSYSPGKRRGTPNNEQFL. CDR3 coding DNA: TGTGCCAGCAGTTACTCGCCGGGGAAACGACGGGGGACTCCAAACAATGAGCAGTTCTTG.

Only a few counts were recorded for this clonotype. The CDR3 loop is CASSDPYRGNTQYF. The CDR3, as DNA: TGCGCCAGCAGCGATCCCTACAGGGGAAATACGCAGTATTTT. The chain recombines TRBV5-1 with TRBJ2-3; TRBD1 aligns across 7 bases. Germline loops: CDR1 SGHRS, CDR2 YFSETQ. The V gene end was trimmed by 4 bases and the J gene end by 7 bases; junction bases not matched to a gene: 9. This CDR3 spans 14 amino acids.

This clonotype was seen only a few times. The chain joins TRBV29-1 to TRBJ2-3, with D maybe TRBD1 (6 bases). With 8 bases removed from V and 6 bases from J, the gap between germline ends came to 12 bases. The V gene's germline CDR1 is SQVTM and CDR2 ANQGSEA. This CDR3 is 11 amino acids long. CDR3: CSTGLGDTQYF. CDR3 sequence (DNA): TGCAGCACAGGGCTCGGGGATACGCAGTATTTT.

The rearrangement links TRBV28 to TRBJ1-1; TRBD1 aligns across 10 bases. Germline values: CDR1 MDHEN, CDR2 SYDVKM. The J segment lost 4 bases and the V segment lost 8 bases, leaving 4 bases of the junction unmatched. This CDR3 spans 13 amino acids. As DNA, the CDR3 is TGTGCCAGCCGACAGGGGGCCTTCACTGAAGCTTTCTTT. This sequence encodes CASRQGAFTEAFF.

This sequence joins TRBV20-1 and TRBJ2-7, with D hard to call. The CDR3 is made up of 14 amino acids. Trimming took off 3 bases at V and 0 bases at J, with 12 bases between the two ends. The germline V gene encodes CDR1 DFQATT and CDR2 SNEGSKA (reference sequence). This CDR3 reads CSASPQAVSYEQYF. Written as DNA, the CDR3 is TGCAGTGCTAGTCCGCAGGCGGTCTCCTACGAGCAGTACTTC.

The chain links TRBV6-2 or TRBV6-3 to TRBJ1-5, with TRBD1 matching 7 bases. CDR1 MNHEY and CDR2 SVGEGT come from the germline V gene. After removal of 7 bases from V and 6 bases from J, the junction contained 9 bases not matched to a gene. The CDR3 sequence is 14 residues long. The CDR3 DNA follows: TGTGCCAGCATGGGGATCAGGGACAGTCAGCCCCAGCATTTT. This sequence encodes CASMGIRDSQPQHF.

The chain joins TRBV20-1 to TRBJ2-7, with TRBD1 identical over 9 bases. Unmatched junction bases numbered 6, after V lost 2 bases and J lost 1 base. This CDR3 is built from 15 residues. Germline V gives CDR1 DFQATT, CDR2 SNEGSKA (reference sequence). As DNA, the CDR3 is TGCAGTGCTAGAATAGTAGGGACAGGGTCCTACGAGCAGTACTTC. Translation: CSARIVGTGSYEQYF.

This clonotype has just one count. The rearrangement joins TRBV19 to TRBJ2-7; D may correspond to TRBD1 or TRBD2 (6 bases each). The V end was cut by 5 bases, the J end by 3 bases, with 17 bases between. Germline CDR1 and CDR2: LNHDA and SQIVND (reference sequence). CDR3 size: 15 residues. This CDR3 is CASSLAPGAIYEQYF. The DNA of the CDR3 is TGTGCCAGTAGTCTCGCGCCGGGGGCGATCTACGAGCAGTACTTC. Looking up the rest from reference TRBV19 and TRBJ2-7 gives the full variable domain: DGGITQSPKYLFRKEGQNVTLSCEQNLNHDAMYWYRQDPGQGLRLIYYSQIVNDFQKGDIAEGYSVSREKKESFPLTVTSAQKNPTAFYLCASSLAPGAIYEQYFGPGTRLTVT.

This chain connects TRBV20-1 to TRBJ2-3, with D perhaps TRBD2 (6 bases). Looked up from germline, CDR1 is DFQATT and CDR2 is SNEGSKA (reference sequence). Deletions cut 6 bases from V and 10 bases from J, with 17 bases between. The length of the CDR3 is 12 residues. CDR3: CSAQKSGRPQYF. The CDR3 DNA reads TGCAGTGCCCAAAAAAGCGGGCGACCGCAGTATTTT.

The chain employs TRBV15 and TRBJ2-1, with unresolved D. This CDR3 has 13 residues. The germline V gene has CDR1 LNHNV and CDR2 YYDKDF (reference sequence). The V and J ends lost 1 base and 10 bases respectively, with 11 bases between them. The CDR3 sequence: CATSRGFTSEQFF. The CDR3 DNA reads as TGTGCCACCAGCAGAGGATTCACCTCCGAGCAGTTCTTC.

The chain is built from TRBV24-1 and TRBJ2-5, with a tentative D call TRBD2 (6 bases). Per the germline V gene, CDR1 is KGHDR and CDR2 is SFDVKD. V was shortened by 1 base and J by 5 bases, with 13 bases between the two germline ends. The CDR3 totals 15 residues. The CDR3, as DNA: TGTGCCACCAGTGATTTTACTACCAGCGGGGAGACCCAGTACTTC. This encodes CATSDFTTSGETQYF.

This clonotype was found a few times. This sequence joins TRBV20-1 and TRBJ1-2; D is ambiguous. Germline V gene sequence: CDR1 DFQATT, CDR2 SNEGSKA (reference sequence). The CDR3 is made up of 13 amino acids. V shed 0 bases and J shed 6 bases, with 11 bases lying between them. The CDR3 region is CSARDLPVDGYTF. CDR3 coding DNA: TGCAGTGCTAGAGATCTGCCGGTGGATGGCTACACCTTC.

This clonotype came up once. The rearrangement links TRBV4-2 to TRBJ2-7; D possibly corresponds to TRBD2 (7 bases). V lost 0 bases and J 1 base, leaving 19 bases between the germline ends. The CDR3 covers 18 residues. Germline loops: CDR1 LGHNA, CDR2 YNFKEQ. The CDR3 region is CASSQDQLGGGGSYEQYF. Written as DNA, the CDR3 is TGTGCCAGCAGCCAAGATCAGTTGGGGGGAGGGGGGTCCTACGAGCAGTACTTC.

This clonotype was observed a handful of times. The V and J genes are TRBV2 and TRBJ2-2; D not certain. V gave up 6 bases and J gave up 2 bases, with 4 bases separating them. In germline, CDR1 is SNHLY, CDR2 FYNNEI. The CDR3 spans 12 residues. The DNA for the CDR3 is TGTGCCAGCAGGGTAAACACCGGGGAGCTGTTTTTT. This codes for CASRVNTGELFF.

V is TRBV10-3 and J is TRBJ1-2, with 9 positions matching TRBD1. Germline V CDR1 and CDR2: ENHRY, SYGVKD. This CDR3 spans 15 amino acids. Trimming at V came to 2 bases and at J to 8 bases, leaving 9 bases not matched to a gene. The DNA for the CDR3 is TGTGCCATCAGTGAGCTGACAGGGGGAACCGCGGGCTACACCTTC. Residues: CAISELTGGTAGYTF.

The chain joins TRBV5-1 to TRBJ2-1; TRBD1 might be the D (6 bases). From germline, CDR1 is SGHRS and CDR2 YFSETQ. Trimming left V 7 bases short and J 8 bases short, with 13 bases between. CDR3 length: 12 amino acids. The CDR3 reads CASREGGDEQFF. In nucleotides, the CDR3 is TGCGCCAGCCGGGAAGGGGGAGATGAGCAGTTCTTC.

The chain is built from TRBV7-2 and TRBJ2-5, with unresolved D. Trimming took 0 bases from V and 3 from J, leaving 8 bases between them. CDR1 is SGHTA and CDR2 is FQGNSA in the germline V gene. This CDR3 has 14 amino acids. The CDR3 DNA reads as TGTGCCAGCAGCTTAGCACGAAACGAAGAGACCCAGTACTTC. Protein product: CASSLARNEETQYF.

The J gene is TRBJ2-5, the V gene TRBV7-9, with D maybe TRBD1 (5 bases). Germline CDR1 SEHNR, CDR2 FQNEAQ (reference sequence). This CDR3 has 10 residues. V was trimmed by 5 bases and J by 13 bases, leaving 11 bases between them. The CDR3 coding sequence is TGTGCCAGCAGCCAGGGTCTTCGGTACTTC. This encodes CASSQGLRYF.

The chain recombines TRBV20-1 with TRBJ2-2, with D possibly being TRBD1 (5 bases). V lost 6 bases and J 3 bases, leaving 14 bases between the germline ends. This CDR3 is 14 amino acids long. Per germline, CDR1 DFQATT and CDR2 SNEGSKA (reference sequence). This chain's CDR3 is CSATTTGYTGELFF. The CDR3 coding sequence is TGCAGTGCGACCACCACAGGTTACACCGGGGAGCTGTTTTTT.

This chain links TRBV7-9 with TRBJ2-5, with D unresolved. Trimming shortened V by 2 bases and J by 4 bases, and 14 bases separated the two germline ends. Germline values: CDR1 SEHNR, CDR2 FQNEAQ (reference sequence). This CDR3 has 15 amino acids. The CDR3: CASSLKGDGGETQYF. In DNA form, the CDR3 reads TGTGCCAGCAGCTTAAAAGGTGACGGTGGAGAGACCCAGTACTTC.

A few counts support this clonotype. The chain links TRBV11-2 to TRBJ1-4; 8 positions agree with TRBD1. Germline CDR1 SGHAT, CDR2 FQNNGV. The CDR3 extends over 14 amino acids. Trimming cost V 5 bases and J 8 bases; bases outside gene matches: 7. In DNA form, the CDR3 reads TGTGCCAGCAGCCCCCGGACAGGGAACGAAAAACTGTTTTTT. Translating it yields CASSPRTGNEKLFF.

There are a few counts of this clonotype. V gene TRBV29-1 combines with J gene TRBJ1-1; 7 nucleotides agree with TRBD1. The CDR3 contains 12 residues. The germline V gene encodes CDR1 SQVTM and CDR2 ANQGSEA. The junction had 2 bases not matched to a gene; V was cut back by 2 bases and J by 5 bases. The CDR3 loop is CSVEQGGTEAFF. CDR3 nucleotide sequence: TGCAGCGTTGAACAGGGGGGAACTGAAGCTTTCTTT.

The chain links TRBV30 to TRBJ2-5; tentative D call: TRBD2 (6 bases). The length of the CDR3 is 15 residues. In germline, CDR1 is GTSNPN, CDR2 SVGIG (reference sequence). Trimming cost V 7 bases and J 2 bases, with 20 bases left between them. CDR3 nucleotide sequence: TGTGCCTATGCGGGTCCAGGAGGACTACAAGAGACCCAGTACTTC. Protein: CAYAGPGGLQETQYF.

This clonotype was found once. The chain joins TRBV20-1 to TRBJ2-7, with 8 bases identical to TRBD1. The end of the DNA fits TRBJ2-4 better, so the J call may be wrong. The CDR3 extends over 14 amino acids. Germline CDR1 reads DFQATT; CDR2 reads SNEGSKA (reference sequence). The CDR3 DNA is TGCAGTGCTCCCCGGACCGACAGGGGAAACATTCAGTACTTC. Its translation is CSAPRTDRGNIQYF.

The chain combines TRBV5-1 with TRBJ1-2; D may be TRBD1 (6 bases). Germline loops: CDR1 SGHRS, CDR2 YFSETQ. This CDR3 has 12 residues. The V and J ends lost 5 bases and 6 bases respectively, with 11 bases between them. CDR3 in amino acids: CASRPEGDGYTF. For the CDR3, the DNA is TGCGCCAGCAGGCCCGAGGGGGATGGCTACACCTTC.

This rearrangement joins TRBV4-1 to TRBJ2-1, with D possibly being TRBD2 (5 bases). CDR1 and CDR2 from the germline V gene are MGHRA and YSYEKL. This CDR3 comprises 13 residues. With 4 bases removed from V and 6 bases from J, the gap between germline ends came to 10 bases. Here the CDR3 reads CASSPTNFNEQFF. For the CDR3, the DNA is TGCGCCAGCAGCCCGACTAACTTCAATGAGCAGTTCTTC.